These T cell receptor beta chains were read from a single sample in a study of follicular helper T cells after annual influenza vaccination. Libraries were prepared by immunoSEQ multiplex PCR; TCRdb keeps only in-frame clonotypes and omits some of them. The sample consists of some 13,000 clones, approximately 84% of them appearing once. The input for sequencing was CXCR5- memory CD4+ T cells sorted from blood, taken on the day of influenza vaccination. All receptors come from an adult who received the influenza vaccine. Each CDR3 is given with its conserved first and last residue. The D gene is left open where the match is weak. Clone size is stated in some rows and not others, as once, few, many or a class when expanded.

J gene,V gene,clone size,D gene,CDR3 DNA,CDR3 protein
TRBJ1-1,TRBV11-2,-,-,TGTGCCAGCAGCTTATTGGGGAACACTGAAGCTTTCTTT,CASSLLGNTEAFF
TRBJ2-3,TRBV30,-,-,TGTGCCTGGAGGGGGTGGGGTTACACAGATACGCAGTATTTT,CAWRGWGYTDTQYF
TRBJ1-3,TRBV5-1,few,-,TGCGCCAGCAGTAAGGGAAGCTCTGGAAACACCATATATTTT,CASSKGSSGNTIYF
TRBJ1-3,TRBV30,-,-,TGTGCCTGGAGTGGGATGTTTTTCTCTGGAAACACCATATATTTT,CAWSGMFFSGNTIYF
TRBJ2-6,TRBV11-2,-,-,TGTGCCAGCAGCTCAAGAATGGCGGGATCTGGGGCCAACGTCCTGACTTTC,CASSSRMAGSGANVLTF
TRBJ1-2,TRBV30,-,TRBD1,TGTGCCTGGAGTCACGGGACAGGTGGAGCTTATGGCTACACCTTC,CAWSHGTGGAYGYTF
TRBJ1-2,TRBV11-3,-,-,TGTGCCAGCAGCTCAACCCCAGGGTATGAGGGCTACACCTTC,CASSSTPGYEGYTF
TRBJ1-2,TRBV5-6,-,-,TGTGCCAGCATCCGGAGGGGCGGATATGGCTACACCTTC,CASIRRGGYGYTF
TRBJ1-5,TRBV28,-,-,TGTGCCAGCAGTTTTGGGGACCAGGATTATAGCAATCAGCCCCAGCATTTT,CASSFGDQDYSNQPQHF
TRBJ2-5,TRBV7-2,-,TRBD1,TGTGCCAGCAGCGGAGGGACAGGGGAAGAGACCCAGTACTTC,CASSGGTGEETQYF
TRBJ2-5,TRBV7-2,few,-,TGTGCCAGCAGCTTCAATGGGGGCGAGGAGACCCAGTACTTC,CASSFNGGEETQYF
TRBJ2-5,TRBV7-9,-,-,TGTGCCAGCAGCCAAAACGTGGAGACCCAGTACTTC,CASSQNVETQYF
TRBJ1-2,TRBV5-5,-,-,TGTGCCAGCAGCCTAGACCTCGGGAGGCACGGCTACACCTTC,CASSLDLGRHGYTF
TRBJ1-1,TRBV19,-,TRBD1,TGTGCCAGTATTCGACAGGGGAGTGAAGCTTTCTTT,CASIRQGSEAFF
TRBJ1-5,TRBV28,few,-,TGTGCCAGCACTCCCGACCTGGGGAATCAGCCCCAGCATTTT,CASTPDLGNQPQHF
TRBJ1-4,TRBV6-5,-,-,TGTGCCAGCAGTTACTCGGGGCCAGGGGTGGGTGAAAAACTGTTTTTT,CASSYSGPGVGEKLFF
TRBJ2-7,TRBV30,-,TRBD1,TGTGCCTGGAGGGGCTCCGGGACAGGGAACTACGAGCAGTACTTC,CAWRGSGTGNYEQYF
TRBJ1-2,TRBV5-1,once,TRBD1,TGCGCCAGCAGCTCCGAGGTTGGGGACAGCAACTATGGCTACACCTTC,CASSSEVGDSNYGYTF
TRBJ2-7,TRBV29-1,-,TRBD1,TGCAGCGTTGCTAACAGGGGCCCATGGGGAGAGCAGTACTTC,CSVANRGPWGEQYF
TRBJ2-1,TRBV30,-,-,TGTGCCTGGAGTCGAGTCAATGAGCAGTTCTTC,CAWSRVNEQFF
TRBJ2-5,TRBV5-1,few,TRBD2,TGCGCCAGCCGACTAAAGGGAGGGGCACAAGAGACCCAGTACTTC,CASRLKGGAQETQYF
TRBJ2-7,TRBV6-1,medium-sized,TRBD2,TGTGCCAGCAGTGAGAGGCTAGCGGGGGCCTACGAGCAGTACTTC,CASSERLAGAYEQYF
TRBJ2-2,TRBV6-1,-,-,TGTGCCAGCAGTTACCCCGGGGAGCTGTTTTTT,CASSYPGELFF
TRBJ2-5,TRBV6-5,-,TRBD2,TGTGCCAGCAGTTCAACCTGGACTAGCGGCGAGACCCAGTACTTC,CASSSTWTSGETQYF
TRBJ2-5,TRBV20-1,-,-,TGCAGTGCTAGAGATAGGGAGACCCAGTACTTC,CSARDRETQYF
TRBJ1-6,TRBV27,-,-,TGTGCCAGCAGTTTTTTTCTGGATAATTCACCCCTCCACTTT,CASSFFLDNSPLHF
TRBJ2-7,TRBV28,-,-,TGTGCCAGCAGTTTTCCCACCTCCTACGAGCAGTACTTC,CASSFPTSYEQYF
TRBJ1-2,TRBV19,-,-,TGTGCCAGTAGTACACAAAGGACAGCACCCTATGGCTACACCTTC,CASSTQRTAPYGYTF
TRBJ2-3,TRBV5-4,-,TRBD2,TGTGCCAGCAGCCCTTCGACGGGACTAGTAGCAGATACGCAGTATTTT,CASSPSTGLVADTQYF
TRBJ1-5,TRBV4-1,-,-,TGCGCCAGCAGCCAAGATGCAGGGACCGAAAGCAATCAGCCCCAGCATTTT,CASSQDAGTESNQPQHF
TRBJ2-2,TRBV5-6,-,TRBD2,TGTGCCAGCAGCCGGACTAGCGGGGGCCTTAGTAACACCGGGGAGCTGTTTTTT,CASSRTSGGLSNTGELFF
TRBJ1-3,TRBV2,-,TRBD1,TGTGCCAGCAGCGGGGACAGGGCGACCGGAAACACCATATATTTT,CASSGDRATGNTIYF
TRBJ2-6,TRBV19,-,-,TGTGCCAGTAGTATAGGGACCTCTGGGGCCAACGTCCTGACTTTC,CASSIGTSGANVLTF
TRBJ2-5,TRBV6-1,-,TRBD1,TGTGCCAGCAGTGAACGCTTTCGACAGGGGGGAGAGACCCAGTACTTC,CASSERFRQGGETQYF
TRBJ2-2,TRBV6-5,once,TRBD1,TGTGCCAGCAGTTGGGGACAGGGGTCAATCGGGGAGCTGTTTTTT,CASSWGQGSIGELFF
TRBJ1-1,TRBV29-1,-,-,TGCAGCCAAACAACCGGGACGTCCACTGAAGCTTTCTTT,CSQTTGTSTEAFF
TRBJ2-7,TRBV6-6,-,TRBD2,TGTGCCAGCAGACGGGGGGTCGAGCAGTACTTC,CASRRGVEQYF
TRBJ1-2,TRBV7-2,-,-,TGTGCCAGCATCCCTAGGGGCAGGGTTTTTAATGGCTACACCTTC,CASIPRGRVFNGYTF
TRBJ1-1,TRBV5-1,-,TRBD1,TGCGCCAGCAGCGCGCGACAGGGGGCAATTAACGCTTTCTTT,CASSARQGAINAFF
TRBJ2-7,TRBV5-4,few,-,TGTGCCAGCAGCTTGGACTTAGCTGGGAACTACGAGCAGTACTTC,CASSLDLAGNYEQYF
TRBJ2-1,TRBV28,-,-,TGTGCCAGCCAGGGGTGGGGGGCCTCCTACAATGAGCAGTTCTTC,CASQGWGASYNEQFF
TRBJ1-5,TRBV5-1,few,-,TGCGCCAGCAGCTTGTTACAAATGGGCAATCAGCCCCAGCATTTT,CASSLLQMGNQPQHF
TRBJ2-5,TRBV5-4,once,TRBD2,TGTGCCAGCAGCTTGCAGCTAGCGGGGGGTAAAGAGACCCAGTACTTC,CASSLQLAGGKETQYF
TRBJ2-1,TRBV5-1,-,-,TGCGCCAGCAGCTTGAAAGGGGGTATCTCCTACAATGAGCAGTTCTTC,CASSLKGGISYNEQFF
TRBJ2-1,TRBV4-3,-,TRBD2,TGCGCCAGCAGCCAACAGTTGGCTAGCGGGGCCTACAATGAGCAGTTCTTC,CASSQQLASGAYNEQFF
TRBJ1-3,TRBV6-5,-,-,TGTGCCAGCAGTTCCGCCGGGGGTTCTGGAAACACCATATATTTT,CASSSAGGSGNTIYF
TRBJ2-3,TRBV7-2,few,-,TGTGCCAGCAGCTTAGTCCCAGATACGCAGTATTTT,CASSLVPDTQYF
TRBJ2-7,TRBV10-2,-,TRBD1,TGCGCCAGCAGCAGAAGGACAGGGTTCGACGAGCAGTACTTC,CASSRRTGFDEQYF
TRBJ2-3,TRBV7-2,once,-,TGTGCCAGCAGCGATCGGGGACACCCCACAGATACGCAGTATTTT,CASSDRGHPTDTQYF
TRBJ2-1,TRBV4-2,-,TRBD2,TGTGCCAGCAGCCCTCTAGGCGGGGGGGAGTACAATGAGCAGTTCTTC,CASSPLGGGEYNEQFF
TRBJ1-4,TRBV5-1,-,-,TGCGCCAGCAGCTTCGGAACCGCAACTAATGAAAAACTGTTTTTT,CASSFGTATNEKLFF
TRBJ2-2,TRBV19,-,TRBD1,TGTGCCAGTAGTATCGTCAGGGGGCCCACCGGGGAGCTGTTTTTT,CASSIVRGPTGELFF
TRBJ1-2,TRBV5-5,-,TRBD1,TGTGCCAGCAGCAACGGACAGGGGATTGGCTACACCTTC,CASSNGQGIGYTF
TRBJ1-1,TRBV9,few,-,TGTGCCAGCAGGCCCCACGAAGCTTTCTTT,CASRPHEAFF
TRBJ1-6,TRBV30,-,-,TGTGCCTGGAGTTTGGGAACCCCTAATTCACCCCTCCACTTT,CAWSLGTPNSPLHF
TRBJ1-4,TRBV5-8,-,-,TGTGCCAGCAGCTTGACCCATGAAAAACTGTTTTTT,CASSLTHEKLFF